These 21 T cell receptor beta chains were sequenced from one sample in a study of blood T cell repertoires in COVID-19. Here immunoSEQ multiplex PCR was the method, and the copy in TCRdb shows in-frame clones only, minus some. The table lists about 410,000 clones, 89% of them singletons. The sequenced sample was peripheral blood. The receptor set was obtained from a woman aged 35 to 49 with COVID-19, enrolled during active disease.

V usage is TRBV29-1 and J usage is TRBJ2-7, with unresolved D. V lost 1 base to trimming and J lost 6 bases, with 13 bases between them. The CDR3 has 13 amino acids. CDR1 and CDR2 from the germline V gene are SQVTM and ANQGSEA. CDR3 bases: TGCAGCGTTGAAGCACGGGTGGGTTCCGAGCAGTACTTC. This translates into CSVEARVGSEQYF.

This clone has only one observation. The chain uses TRBV11-1 and TRBJ2-7; TRBD1 aligns across 11 bases. Germline V CDR1 and CDR2: SGHAT, FQDESV (reference sequence). The CDR3 has 15 residues. V shed 5 bases, J shed 3 bases, and the junction held 6 bases outside the gene matches. The CDR3 coding sequence is TGTGCCAGCAGCCCTAGGACAGGGGGCTACTACGAGCAGTACTTC. Translation gives CASSPRTGGYYEQYF. Together with reference TRBV11-1 and TRBJ2-7, the CDR3 gives the full variable domain: EAEVAQSPRYKITEKSQAVAFWCDPISGHATLYWYRQILGQGPELLVQFQDESVVDDSQLPKDRFSAERLKGVDSTLKIQPAELGDSAMYLCASSPRTGGYYEQYFGPGTRLTVT.

The gene calls are TRBV5-1 and TRBJ2-3, with 10 bases lining up with TRBD1. There are 23 residues in the CDR3. CDR1 and CDR2 from the germline V gene are SGHRS and YFSETQ. After removal of 2 bases from V and 2 bases from J, the junction contained 26 bases not matched to a gene. This CDR3 is CASSFLFEQRRDGTGDNTDTQYF. The CDR3 DNA reads TGCGCCAGCAGCTTTTTATTCGAGCAACGAAGGGATGGGACAGGGGACAACACAGATACGCAGTATTTT.

The rearrangement uses TRBV10-3 and TRBJ2-2, with 8 bases identical to TRBD1. Germline V gene lookup returns CDR1 ENHRY and CDR2 SYGVKD. J was trimmed by 9 bases and V by 5 bases; bases with no gene match: 11. The CDR3 covers 15 residues. The DNA of the CDR3 is TGTGCCATCAGTTGGGGCGACAGGGGAGGAAGGGAGCTGTTTTTT. Translation: CAISWGDRGGRELFF.

The gene calls are TRBV5-1 and TRBJ1-5, with D perhaps matching TRBD1 (6 bases). This CDR3 is built from 13 residues. V dropped 2 bases and J dropped 7 bases, with 10 bases sitting between them. Germline V CDR1 and CDR2: SGHRS, YFSETQ. The CDR3 spells CASSLGGLQPQHF. The CDR3 bases are TGCGCCAGCAGCTTAGGGGGATTGCAGCCCCAGCATTTT.

V usage is TRBV19 and J usage is TRBJ1-1; D is unresolved. Deletions cut 8 bases from V and 0 bases from J, with 16 bases between. This CDR3 has 15 amino acids. Germline V gene data show CDR1 as LNHDA and CDR2 as SQIVND (reference sequence). Here the CDR3 reads CASSKQNIMNTEAFF. The CDR3 DNA is TGTGCCAGTTCCAAACAGAATATTATGAACACTGAAGCTTTCTTT.

This clone appeared once. The genes are TRBV11-2 and TRBJ1-2; D is perhaps TRBD1 (5 bases). CDR3 size: 16 residues. Trimming took 5 bases from V and 0 from J, leaving 16 bases between them. Germline V gene data show CDR1 as SGHAT and CDR2 as FQNNGV. The CDR3 nucleotides read TGTGCCAGCAGCCCCGGGGGTCGGTATTCTAACTATGGCTACACCTTC. Translated: CASSPGGRYSNYGYTF. The whole variable domain, remainder taken from reference TRBV11-2 and TRBJ1-2, is EAGVAQSPRYKIIEKRQSVAFWCNPISGHATLYWYQQILGQGPKLLIQFQNNGVVDDSQLPKDRFSAERLKGVDSTLKIQPAKLEDSAVYLCASSPGGRYSNYGYTFGSGTRLTVV.

The V call is TRBV4-1, the J call TRBJ1-3, with TRBD1 as a possible D gene (6 bases). The CDR3 sequence is 14 residues long. V was cut by 8 bases and J by 2 bases, with 13 bases left in between. Germline V gene data show CDR1 as MGHRA and CDR2 as YSYEKL. The CDR3 sequence: CASRQDPTGNTIYF. In nucleotides, the CDR3 is TGCGCCAGCCGACAGGATCCGACTGGAAACACCATATATTTT.

In DNA, the CDR3 is TGTGCCAGCAGCCCTGGGACAGGGGGCGAGCGACGAGCTTTCTTT. As protein: CASSPGTGGERRAFF. The J gene is TRBJ1-1, the V gene TRBV13; 12 bases are shared with TRBD1. CDR1 and CDR2 (germline): PRHDT, FYEKMQ (reference sequence). V gave up 5 bases and J gave up 10 bases; unmatched junction bases: 11. The CDR3 has 15 amino acids.

The rearrangement uses TRBV27 and TRBJ1-2; 12 bases are shared with TRBD1. Unmatched junction bases numbered 11, after V lost 1 base and J lost 8 bases. This CDR3 has 17 residues. The germline CDR1 and CDR2 sequences are MNHEY and SMNVEV (reference sequence). The chain's CDR3 is CASSLFSKGQGARGYTF. CDR3 in DNA: TGTGCCAGCAGTTTATTCTCGAAGGGACAGGGGGCGAGGGGCTACACCTTC.

The J gene is TRBJ1-1, the V gene TRBV18, with D possibly being TRBD1 (5 bases). V lost 4 bases and J lost 1, with 7 bases in between. The CDR3 length is 13 residues. CDR1 is KGHSH and CDR2 is LQKENI in the germline V gene. The CDR3 here is CASSLDRNTEAFF. CDR3 bases: TGTGCCAGCTCACTCGACAGGAACACTGAAGCTTTCTTT.

The chain uses TRBV25-1 and TRBJ1-3; 12 nucleotides agree with TRBD1. The CDR3 has 15 amino acids. J lost 6 bases, V lost 3 bases, and 3 bases had no gene match. The germline V gene encodes CDR1 MGHDK and CDR2 SYGVNS. In nucleotides, the CDR3 is TGTGCCAGCAGTGACCCGGGACAGGGGGCAAACACCATATATTTT. Translating gives CASSDPGQGANTIYF.

The table lists this clone with a few counts. V and J are TRBV28 and TRBJ1-5; D might be TRBD1 (5 bases). Trimming pared 5 bases from V and 5 bases from J, leaving 16 bases between. The CDR3 contains 15 residues. Germline V lookup: CDR1 MDHEN, CDR2 SYDVKM. CDR3 coding DNA: TGTGCCAGCAGTCGAACAGGCTTGGGTCATCAGCCCCAGCATTTT. This translates into CASSRTGLGHQPQHF.

The genes are TRBV5-6 and TRBJ1-2, with D tentatively TRBD1 (6 bases). CDR1 and CDR2 from the germline V gene are SGHDT and YYEEEE. The CDR3 runs to 14 residues. V was clipped by 0 bases and J by 5 bases, with 11 bases between them. The CDR3 DNA reads as TGTGCCAGCAGCTTGGGGGACACCGAATATGGCTACACCTTC. Its protein product is CASSLGDTEYGYTF.

J is TRBJ1-3 and V is TRBV10-3, with 7 bases identical to TRBD1. The CDR3 consists of 15 residues. The germline V gene encodes CDR1 ENHRY and CDR2 SYGVKD. Losses at the gene ends were 7 bases for V and 0 bases for J; bases not matched to a gene: 6. The CDR3: CAIKPGQISGNTIYF. CDR3 sequence (DNA): TGTGCCATCAAACCGGGACAGATCTCTGGAAACACCATATATTTT.

This clone was detected only once. V is TRBV5-6 and J is TRBJ2-7; D is ambiguous. The CDR3 is 13 residues long. Germline V gene data show CDR1 as SGHDT and CDR2 as YYEEEE. V lost 0 bases and J lost 7, with 11 bases in between. This CDR3 is CASSLVAAKEQYF. Here the CDR3 DNA reads TGTGCCAGCAGCTTGGTTGCAGCGAAAGAGCAGTACTTC. The full variable domain, its missing parts supplied by reference TRBV5-6 and TRBJ2-7, is DAGVTQSPTHLIKTRGQQVTLRCSPKSGHDTVSWYQQALGQGPQFIFQYYEEEERQRGNFPDRFSGHQFPNYSSELNVNALLLGDSALYLCASSLVAAKEQYFGPGTRLTVT.

The rearrangement joins TRBV5-6 to TRBJ1-5; D is ambiguous. Germline CDR1 SGHDT, CDR2 YYEEEE. The CDR3 is made up of 12 amino acids. The V end was cut by 1 base, the J end by 7 bases, with 6 bases between. CDR3 sequence: CASSLYSQPQHF. Here the CDR3 DNA reads TGTGCCAGCAGCTTGTATAGCCAGCCCCAGCATTTT. Based on the CDR3 plus reference TRBV5-6 and TRBJ1-5, the full variable domain is DAGVTQSPTHLIKTRGQQVTLRCSPKSGHDTVSWYQQALGQGPQFIFQYYEEEERQRGNFPDRFSGHQFPNYSSELNVNALLLGDSALYLCASSLYSQPQHFGDGTRLSIL.

The V gene is TRBV28, the J gene TRBJ2-3; TRBD2 is a possible D gene (6 bases). The CDR3 totals 15 residues. V was pared by 5 bases and J by 6 bases, with 18 bases between. CDR1 MDHEN and CDR2 SYDVKM come from the germline V gene. The CDR3 loop reads CASSPTAGFDDTQYF. The CDR3 DNA is TGTGCCAGCAGTCCAACGGCGGGATTTGACGATACGCAGTATTTT.

The rearrangement uses TRBV5-1 and TRBJ1-6; 7 bases match TRBD1. Trimming removed 5 bases from V and 9 bases from J; junction bases left unmatched: 20. There are 18 residues in the CDR3. Per germline, CDR1 SGHRS and CDR2 YFSETQ. The CDR3 DNA follows: TGCGCCAGCAGTTTTAATAAACCGGGACAGACTGTTCGTTCACCCCTCCACTTT. Its translation is CASSFNKPGQTVRSPLHF.

The rearrangement uses TRBV19 and TRBJ1-6; 12 bases fit TRBD1. V was clipped by 5 bases and J by 11 bases; unmatched bases: 10. Germline CDR1 and CDR2: LNHDA and SQIVND (reference sequence). This CDR3 is 16 amino acids long. The CDR3 region is CASSAGTGGTRAPLHF. The CDR3, as DNA: TGTGCCAGTAGTGCCGGGACAGGGGGCACGAGGGCACCCCTCCACTTT.

This sequence joins TRBV9 and TRBJ1-1, with D hard to call. Trimming took 0 bases from V and 3 from J, leaving 12 bases between them. Germline lookup yields CDR1 SGDLS and CDR2 YYNGEE. This CDR3 comprises 15 residues. Here the CDR3 DNA reads TGTGCCAGCAGCGTAGAGCCGGGGTTCGACACTGAAGCTTTCTTT. Translated: CASSVEPGFDTEAFF.